This T cell receptor (beta chain) came from a study of stem cell transplantation in POMP-related autoinflammatory disease. This CDR3 has 14 residues. Trimming shortened V by 2 bases and J by 3 bases, and 11 bases separated the two germline ends. Germline CDR1 reads SGHRS; CDR2 reads YFSETQ. The method was immunoSEQ multiplex PCR; TCRdb's version includes in-frame clones alone and lacks a portion of them. The sample contains roughly 68,000 clones, approximately 90% of which appear only once. This clone was observed a handful of times. Specimen: CD4+ T cells from PBMCs, collected after stem cell transplantation. The receptor comes from a human patient with POMP-related autoinflammation and immune dysregulation (PRAID). These T cells may partly come from the graft donor. The chain has TRBV5-1 and TRBJ1-1, with D possibly matching TRBD1 (5 bases). For the CDR3, the DNA is TGCGCCAGCAGCTTAACGGGCAGGGACACTGAAGCTTTCTTT. Amino acid sequence: CASSLTGRDTEAFF.